One and the same sample provided the 15 T cell receptor beta chains below, sequenced in a study of shared clonotypes between healthy human individuals. Method: immunoSEQ multiplex PCR; TCRdb's copy keeps in-frame clones and lacks some. The table includes about 2 million clones, about 95% detected once. Positive CCR7 selection of CD45RO-negative cells yielded the naive CD8 cells, and terminally differentiated effector memory CD45RA+ cells were excluded. The sequenced sample consisted of naive CD8+ T cells sorted from blood. These receptors all stem from a man aged 18 to 30 in good health.

The chain carries TRBV6-1 and TRBJ2-1, with TRBD2 as a possible D gene (6 bases). The V gene lost 3 bases and the J gene lost 3 bases, with 12 bases spanning the gap. CDR1 is MNHNS, CDR2 SASEGT, per germline. CDR3 length equals 15 residues. The CDR3 DNA is TGTGCCAGCAGTGATCCGGGGGATGTCTACAATGAGCAGTTCTTC. Protein product: CASSDPGDVYNEQFF.

About this clone itself: The sample contains more than one DNA sequence encoding this CDR3. This rearrangement joins TRBV14 to TRBJ2-7; 8 nucleotides match TRBD1. The CDR3 spans 15 residues. J gave up 0 bases and V 1 base, and 2 bases lay outside the gene matches. The V gene's germline CDR1 is SGHDN and CDR2 FVKESK. The CDR3 nucleotides read TGTGCCAGCAGCCAAGGGACAGGGAGCTCCTACGAGCAGTACTTC. Its protein product is CASSQGTGSSYEQYF.

On this clone itself: The sample holds other DNA sequences that translate to the same CDR3. The genes are TRBV28 and TRBJ1-2; the D gene is possibly TRBD1 (6 bases). The CDR3 has 14 amino acids. V was clipped by 2 bases and J by 1 base, with 8 bases between them. Germline lookup yields CDR1 MDHEN and CDR2 SYDVKM. The CDR3 protein is CASSLRGGNYGYTF. CDR3 nucleotide sequence: TGTGCCAGCAGTTTAAGGGGGGGTAACTATGGCTACACCTTC.

The V call is TRBV4-3, the J call TRBJ2-1; D is undetermined. This CDR3 has 13 amino acids. Germline CDR1 is LGHNA and CDR2 is YSLEER. V was trimmed by 0 bases and J by 10 bases, leaving 10 bases between them. The CDR3 nucleotides read TGCGCCAGCAGCCAAGATTTACTAATCGAGCAGTTCTTC. It encodes CASSQDLLIEQFF.

The chain recombines TRBV5-1 with TRBJ1-5, with D possibly being TRBD1 (5 bases). Per the germline V gene, CDR1 is SGHRS and CDR2 is YFSETQ. Deletions cut 0 bases from V and 6 bases from J, with 10 bases between. The CDR3 is 14 amino acids. The chain's CDR3 is CASSLDPGGQPQHF. The CDR3 DNA follows: TGCGCCAGCAGCTTGGACCCCGGGGGTCAGCCCCAGCATTTT.

This rearrangement joins TRBV7-9 to TRBJ1-4; TRBD1 aligns across 7 bases. The CDR3 spans 15 residues. The V segment lost 3 bases and the J segment 7 bases; nucleotides outside the gene matches: 8. Germline loops: CDR1 SEHNR, CDR2 FQNEAQ (reference sequence). CDR3 coding DNA: TGTGCCAGCAGCTTGCAACAGGGGAGAGGTGAAAAACTGTTTTTT. It yields the protein CASSLQQGRGEKLFF. The full variable domain, completed using reference TRBV7-9 and TRBJ1-4, is DTGVSQNPRHKITKRGQNVTFRCDPISEHNRLYWYRQTLGQGPEFLTYFQNEAQLEKSRLLSDRFSAERPKGSFSTLEIQRTEQGDSAMYLCASSLQQGRGEKLFFGSGTQLSVL.

Written as DNA, the CDR3 is TGTGCCAGCAGCTTGGATGCAGGCCGTTCCTATGGCTACACCTTC. Its translation is CASSLDAGRSYGYTF. The chain links TRBV5-6 to TRBJ1-2; D ambiguous. The V end was cut by 0 bases, the J end by 4 bases, with 13 bases between. The CDR3 has 15 residues. Germline V lookup: CDR1 SGHDT, CDR2 YYEEEE.

Written as DNA, the CDR3 is TGTGCCAGCAGCTTGGACCTAGCGGGAGGTCCCGAGCAGTACTTC. The encoded protein is CASSLDLAGGPEQYF. The rearrangement links TRBV5-4 to TRBJ2-7; 11 bases align to TRBD2. Germline values: CDR1 SGHNT, CDR2 YYREEE (reference sequence). Trimming removed 0 bases from V and 6 bases from J; junction bases left unmatched: 5. The CDR3 is 15 amino acids.

This rearrangement joins TRBV13 to TRBJ2-2; D may match TRBD1 or TRBD2 (5 bases each). The CDR3 extends over 16 amino acids. V was pared by 1 base and J by 7 bases, with 16 bases between. The germline gives CDR1 PRHDT, CDR2 FYEKMQ (reference sequence). CDR3 coding DNA: TGTGCCAGCAGCTTAGAAGGGACCACCCGGGTCGGGGAGCTGTTTTTT. Translated, it gives CASSLEGTTRVGELFF.

The gene calls are TRBV6-1 and TRBJ2-7; 9 bases agree with TRBD2. The CDR3 runs 15 residues. The germline V gene has CDR1 MNHNS and CDR2 SASEGT. V dropped 6 bases and J dropped 2; count of bases not matched to a gene: 8. The chain's CDR3 is CASRGVRLAAYEQYF. Here the CDR3 DNA reads TGTGCCAGCAGGGGAGTACGACTAGCGGCCTACGAGCAGTACTTC.

The rearrangement joins TRBV7-9 to TRBJ1-1; 7 nucleotides match TRBD1. V was pared by 10 bases and J by 0 bases, with 11 bases of the junction left unmatched. The CDR3 totals 15 residues. Germline lookup yields CDR1 SEHNR and CDR2 FQNEAQ (reference sequence). The CDR3 protein is CATLIGGSMNTEAFF. The CDR3 nucleotides are TGTGCCACCCTAATAGGGGGCTCCATGAACACTGAAGCTTTCTTT.

This sequence joins TRBV15 and TRBJ2-1, with 8 nucleotides matching TRBD2. V shed 7 bases and J 9 bases; nucleotides not matched to a gene: 11. This CDR3 is built from 14 residues. The germline gives CDR1 LNHNV, CDR2 YYDKDF (reference sequence). The CDR3 DNA reads as TGTGCCACCAAGATAACGGGACTAGAACTTGAGCAGTTCTTC. This translates into CATKITGLELEQFF. The full variable domain, its missing parts supplied by reference TRBV15 and TRBJ2-1, is DAMVIQNPRYQVTQFGKPVTLSCSQTLNHNVMYWYQQKSSQAPKLLFHYYDKDFNNEADTPDNFQSRRPNTSFCFLDIRSPGLGDTAMYLCATKITGLELEQFFGPGTRLTVL.

The J gene is TRBJ1-5, the V gene TRBV9, with D possibly TRBD1 on 5 matching bases. The CDR3 has 13 amino acids. V lost 4 bases, J lost 7 bases, and 12 bases lay in between. The V gene's germline CDR1 is SGDLS and CDR2 YYNGEE. In DNA, the CDR3 is TGTGCCAGCAGCCCTAGTTGGGGCCAGCCCCAGCATTTT. Protein: CASSPSWGQPQHF.

The DNA of the CDR3 is TGTGCCAGCAGCCTCGTAACCGGGGACTCCTACAATGAGCAGTTCTTC. Its protein is CASSLVTGDSYNEQFF. The rearrangement joins TRBV4-2 to TRBJ2-1; D is perhaps TRBD2 (5 bases). The CDR3 contains 16 residues. CDR1 is LGHNA and CDR2 is YNFKEQ in the germline V gene. Trimming took 4 bases from V and 0 from J, leaving 13 bases between them.

Details on this clone: Other DNA sequences in this specimen translate into the identical CDR3. The rearrangement links TRBV19 to TRBJ1-1; no definite D call. V lost 5 bases and J 1 base, leaving 5 bases between the germline ends. This CDR3 has 12 residues. In germline, CDR1 is LNHDA, CDR2 SQIVND (reference sequence). The CDR3, as DNA: TGTGCCAGTAGTTGGGGGAACACTGAAGCTTTCTTT. Translating gives CASSWGNTEAFF. The full variable domain, completed using reference TRBV19 and TRBJ1-1, is DGGITQSPKYLFRKEGQNVTLSCEQNLNHDAMYWYRQDPGQGLRLIYYSQIVNDFQKGDIAEGYSVSREKKESFPLTVTSAQKNPTAFYLCASSWGNTEAFFGQGTRLTVV.